One sample yielded the 4 T cell receptor beta chains listed below, sequenced in a study of blood T cell repertoires in COVID-19. This table comes from immunoSEQ multiplex PCR, and its TCRdb copy is limited to in-frame clones, with some not included. Among 90,000 to 100,000 clones, about 89% were seen once, and the ten largest hold less than 3%. Source material: peripheral blood. These receptor sequences come from a man aged 50-60 years with COVID-19, enrolled during active disease.

This clone was detected a few times. The V and J genes are TRBV2 and TRBJ2-7; TRBD2 might be the D (6 bases). This CDR3 region has 14 residues. The V gene's germline CDR1 is SNHLY and CDR2 FYNNEI. Trimming removed 6 bases from V and 0 bases from J, with 12 bases in between. The CDR3 DNA sequence: TGTGCCAGCAGGATGGAGGGCAGCTCCTACGAGCAGTACTTC. Its protein product is CASRMEGSSYEQYF. The complete variable domain, with remaining parts taken from reference TRBV2 and TRBJ2-7, reads EPEVTQTPSHQVTQMGQEVILRCVPISNHLYFYWYRQILGQKVEFLVSFYNNEISEKSEIFDDQFSVERPDGSNFTLKIRSTKLEDSAMYFCASRMEGSSYEQYFGPGTRLTVT.

V is TRBV9 and J is TRBJ2-5; D gene unclear. Trimming cost V 4 bases and J 5 bases, with 15 bases left between them. Per the germline V gene, CDR1 is SGDLS and CDR2 is YYNGEE. The CDR3 runs to 14 residues. CDR3 nucleotides: TGTGCCAGCAGCCAAGATCCGGGTTGGGAGACCCAGTACTTC. It encodes CASSQDPGWETQYF.

J is TRBJ2-3 and V is TRBV6-4; 11 bases agree with TRBD2. With V trimmed by 0 bases and J by 4 bases, 3 bases remained unmatched. This CDR3 spans 16 amino acids. CDR1 is MRHNA, CDR2 SNTAGT, per germline. The CDR3 reads CASSDSSGGAPDTQYF. The CDR3 DNA follows: TGTGCCAGCAGTGACTCTAGCGGGGGGGCCCCAGATACGCAGTATTTT.

Only one count was recorded for this clone. This chain joins TRBV6-5 and TRBJ1-2; the D is unclear. The CDR3 contains 14 residues. CDR1 is MNHEY and CDR2 is SVGAGI in the germline V gene. Deletions cut 7 bases from V and 3 bases from J, with 15 bases between. CDR3 loop: CASTPRYPHYGYTF. For the CDR3, the DNA is TGTGCCAGCACCCCCCGGTACCCTCACTATGGCTACACCTTC.